This T cell receptor (beta chain) appears in the sequencing data of a study of CXCR3-negative and CXCR3-positive naive CD8 T cells. It was by 5' RACE with UMI labels that the TRB cDNA libraries were prepared. TCRdb reprocessed the 5' RACE reads; each CDR3 protein has one entry and no DNA is given. The table for this sample gives fewer than 60,000 distinct CDR3 sequences. This TCR was recovered from a human donor in good health. Some clones in this sample may be carry-over from other donors' samples. The sequenced sample was naive CXCR3- CD8+ T cells from blood. Sample subset: CD45RO-CCR7+CD27+CD95- naive CD8+ T cells lacking CXCR3 (TNR3-).

CDR3 region: CASSSSGLADYEQYF. The chain employs TRBV6-2 or TRBV6-3 and TRBJ2-7; TCRdb gives TRBD2 as the D gene, but with no DNA this cannot be confirmed. The CDR3 sequence is 15 residues long. Per germline, CDR1 MNHEY and CDR2 SVGEGT.